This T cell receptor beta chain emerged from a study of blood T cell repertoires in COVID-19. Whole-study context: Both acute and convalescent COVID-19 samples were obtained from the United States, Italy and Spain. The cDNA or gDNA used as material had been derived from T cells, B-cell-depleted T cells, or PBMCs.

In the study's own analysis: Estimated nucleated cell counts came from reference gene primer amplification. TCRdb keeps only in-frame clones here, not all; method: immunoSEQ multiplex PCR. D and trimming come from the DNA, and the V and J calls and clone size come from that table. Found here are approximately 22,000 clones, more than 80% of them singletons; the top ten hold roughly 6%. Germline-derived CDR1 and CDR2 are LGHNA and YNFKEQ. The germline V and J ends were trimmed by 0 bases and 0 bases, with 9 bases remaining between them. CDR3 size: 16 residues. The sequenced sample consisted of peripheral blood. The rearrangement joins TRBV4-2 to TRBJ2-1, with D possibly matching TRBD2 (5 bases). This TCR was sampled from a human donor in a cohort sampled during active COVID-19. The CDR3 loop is CASSQEGSGSYNEQFF. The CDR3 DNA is TGTGCCAGCAGCCAAGAAGGGAGCGGCTCCTACAATGAGCAGTTCTTC.